These 15 T cell receptor beta chains were sequenced from one sample in a study of cytomegalovirus exposure and HLA in healthy donors. PCR amplification relied on 60 Vbeta primers (plus 13 Jbeta primers). Repertoires were generated with immunoSEQ multiplex PCR, while TCRdb's copy carries only in-frame clones and drops some. The sample yields roughly 150,000 clones, around 78% seen once. Sequenced input: PBMCs. Every receptor here comes from a woman in her thirties or forties in good health and CMV-seropositive.

The chain has TRBV18 and TRBJ2-1; TRBD2 agrees at 14 bases. V lost 3 bases and J lost 8; bases outside the gene matches: 3. CDR1 and CDR2 from the germline V gene are KGHSH and LQKENI. CDR3 length equals 15 residues. The CDR3 loop is CASSPGLAGDHEQFF. The CDR3, as DNA: TGTGCCAGCTCACCGGGACTAGCGGGAGATCATGAGCAGTTCTTC.

The rearrangement uses TRBV6-6 and TRBJ2-2; D perhaps matches TRBD1 (7 bases). V gave up 6 bases and J gave up 7 bases, with 12 bases separating them. Germline V lookup: CDR1 MNHNY, CDR2 SVGAGI (reference sequence). The CDR3 covers 13 residues. The CDR3 nucleotides read TGTGCCAGCAGCCTCAGGGGGGACGGGGAGCTGTTTTTT. Amino acids: CASSLRGDGELFF.

V and J are TRBV5-1 and TRBJ1-1; a weak D match, TRBD1 (5 bases). This CDR3 region has 16 residues. CDR1 is SGHRS and CDR2 is YFSETQ in the germline V gene. Trimming took off 3 bases at V and 0 bases at J, with 15 bases between the two ends. The CDR3, as DNA: TGCGCCAGCAGCTCGTGGGGGGACGAGGTGAACACTGAAGCTTTCTTT. This translates into CASSSWGDEVNTEAFF.

This clone was seen a few times. This chain uses TRBV7-9 with TRBJ1-1; D might be TRBD1 (6 bases). The V end lost 1 base, the J end lost 9 bases, and 12 bases lay between the germline ends. CDR1 is SEHNR, CDR2 FQNEAQ, per germline (reference sequence). This CDR3 contains 13 residues. CDR3 sequence reads: CASSLGAGAKAFF. The CDR3 DNA reads as TGTGCCAGCAGCTTAGGAGCGGGGGCCAAAGCTTTCTTT.

The chain couples TRBV4-2 to TRBJ2-3; 9 bases fit TRBD2. V dropped 3 bases and J dropped 5; count of bases not matched to a gene: 9. The CDR3 is made up of 16 amino acids. Germline values: CDR1 LGHNA, CDR2 YNFKEQ. The CDR3 DNA reads as TGTGCCAGCAGCCAGGGTAGCGGGAGCGGGTTAGATACGCAGTATTTT. Translating it yields CASSQGSGSGLDTQYF.

Regarding this clone: One end of the junction fails to match germline, which may point to a read error. The V call is TRBV2, the J call TRBJ2-7, with D possibly TRBD2 on 6 matching bases. In germline, CDR1 is SNHLY, CDR2 FYNNEI. CDR3 size: 13 residues. CDR3 sequence (DNA): TGTGCCAGCAGGGGCCGGACACTTCAGGCGGGGACCTTC. It codes for CASRGRTLQAGTF.

The chain is built from TRBV7-2 and TRBJ1-5; a possible D gene is TRBD1 (5 bases). The germline V gene has CDR1 SGHTA and CDR2 FQGNSA. Trimming cost V 7 bases and J 7 bases, with 17 bases left between them. This CDR3 has 14 residues. The CDR3 sequence is CASTEWGVGQPQHF. CDR3 sequence (DNA): TGTGCCAGCACCGAGTGGGGGGTAGGACAGCCCCAGCATTTT.

CDR3 nucleotides: TGCAGCGTCGAGCCAGGCGTGAACACTGAAGCTTTCTTT. Its protein is CSVEPGVNTEAFF. V gene TRBV29-1 combines with J gene TRBJ1-1; D call uncertain. The length of the CDR3 is 13 residues. V gave up 6 bases and J gave up 0 bases, with 11 bases separating them. CDR1 is SQVTM and CDR2 is ANQGSEA in the germline V gene.

This chain's CDR3 is CASSTSGSTTDTQYF. The DNA of the CDR3 is TGTGCCAGTAGTACGAGCGGGAGCACCACAGATACGCAGTATTTT. J is TRBJ2-3 and V is TRBV19, with 8 bases that match TRBD2. CDR1 and CDR2 (germline): LNHDA, SQIVND (reference sequence). The junction had 5 bases not matched to a gene; V was cut back by 4 bases and J by 2 bases. The CDR3 runs 15 residues.

The V call is TRBV6-5, the J call TRBJ1-1; 9 nucleotides agree with TRBD1. V dropped 2 bases and J dropped 4; count of bases not matched to a gene: 8. The CDR3 runs 16 residues. Germline V gene data show CDR1 as MNHEY and CDR2 as SVGAGI. CDR3 nucleotides: TGTGCCAGCAGTTACCGTCAACAGGGGGCTGGCACTGAAGCTTTCTTT. It codes for CASSYRQQGAGTEAFF.

The chain has TRBV30 and TRBJ1-6, with 8 bases fitting TRBD1. V gave up 3 bases and J gave up 4 bases; unmatched junction bases: 5. Germline assignment: CDR1 GTSNPN and CDR2 SVGIG (reference sequence). This CDR3 is 15 amino acids long. The CDR3 coding sequence is TGTGCCTGGAGCGAACAGGGGGTTTATAATTCACCCCTCCACTTT. Translation: CAWSEQGVYNSPLHF.

The chain has TRBV7-9 and TRBJ1-4, with D perhaps TRBD1 (5 bases). CDR3 length: 14 amino acids. V gave up 4 bases and J gave up 8 bases, with 14 bases separating them. CDR1 is SEHNR, CDR2 FQNEAQ, per germline (reference sequence). The CDR3 spells CASSWGSQREKLFF. The CDR3 bases are TGTGCCAGCAGCTGGGGCTCCCAGAGGGAAAAACTGTTTTTT.

The rearrangement uses TRBV7-9 and TRBJ1-4, with 7 nucleotides matching TRBD1. In germline, CDR1 is SEHNR, CDR2 FQNEAQ (reference sequence). CDR3 size: 14 residues. Losses at the gene ends were 6 bases for V and 5 bases for J; bases not matched to a gene: 6. The CDR3 sequence: CASRGTVLNEKLFF. The DNA for the CDR3 is TGTGCCAGCAGGGGGACAGTACTCAATGAAAAACTGTTTTTT.

This clone has just a few counts. The rearrangement uses TRBV5-1 and TRBJ2-5; tentatively, D is TRBD2 (7 bases). Trimming took 3 bases from V and 2 from J, leaving 14 bases between them. This CDR3 region has 15 residues. The V gene's germline CDR1 is SGHRS and CDR2 YFSETQ. The chain's CDR3 is CASSSGRDIQETQYF. The CDR3 DNA follows: TGCGCCAGCAGCTCGGGGAGGGACATACAAGAGACCCAGTACTTC. The complete variable domain, with remaining parts taken from reference TRBV5-1 and TRBJ2-5, reads KAGVTQTPRYLIKTRGQQVTLSCSPISGHRSVSWYQQTPGQGLQFLFEYFSETQRNKGNFPGRFSGRQFSNSRSEMNVSTLELGDSALYLCASSSGRDIQETQYFGPGTRLLVL.

The gene calls are TRBV30 and TRBJ2-7; 7 bases map to TRBD2. CDR3 size: 13 residues. V lost 5 bases to trimming and J lost 0 bases; unmatched junction nucleotides: 4. Per the germline V gene, CDR1 is GTSNPN and CDR2 is SVGIG (reference sequence). CDR3 DNA sequence: TGTGCCTGGCGGGAGGCCAACTCCTACGAGCAGTACTTC. It encodes CAWREANSYEQYF.